Listed here are 10 T cell receptor beta chains from one sample, sequenced in a study of T cells after posttransplantation cyclophosphamide. Sequenced by immunoSEQ multiplex PCR; TCRdb stores in-frame clones only, minus some. The data hold tens of thousands of clones, with roughly 70% observed a single time. The sequencing sample was made of memory CD4+ T cells sorted from PBMCs. The receptors were sampled from a woman aged 60-70 years in good health, CMV-negative, and a related stem cell transplant donor.

This clone was counted a single time. Mismatch with germline at one junction end may stem from a read error. The V call is TRBV7-6, the J call TRBJ2-3, with 12 positions matching TRBD2. This CDR3 region has 16 residues. The germline CDR1 and CDR2 sequences are SGHVS and FNYEAQ. Here the CDR3 DNA reads TGTGCCAGCAGCCTAGCGGGAGGGGCCAGCACAGATACGCAGTATTTT. This codes for CASSLAGGASTDTQYF.

The chain has TRBV28 and TRBJ2-5; the match to TRBD2 covers 8 bases. V shed 2 bases, J shed 5 bases, and the junction held 7 bases outside the gene matches. Germline CDR1 and CDR2: MDHEN and SYDVKM. This CDR3 contains 15 residues. DNA of the CDR3: TGTGCCAGCAGTTTACTGCCGGGAGGGGGGGAGACCCAGTACTTC. Protein: CASSLLPGGGETQYF.

V gene TRBV28 combines with J gene TRBJ1-1; D gene uncertain. Trimming left V 1 base short and J 3 bases short, with 9 bases between. The CDR3 totals 14 residues. Germline CDR1 reads MDHEN; CDR2 reads SYDVKM. The CDR3 loop is CASSLFLRDTEAFF. CDR3 coding DNA: TGTGCCAGCAGTTTATTCCTCCGGGACACTGAAGCTTTCTTT. The complete variable domain, with remaining parts taken from reference TRBV28 and TRBJ1-1, reads DVKVTQSSRYLVKRTGEKVFLECVQDMDHENMFWYRQDPGLGLRLIYFSYDVKMKEKGDIPEGYSVSREKKERFSLILESASTNQTSMYLCASSLFLRDTEAFFGQGTRLTVV.

The V call is TRBV5-8, the J call TRBJ2-6; 11 bases are a match to TRBD1. V dropped 3 bases and J dropped 4; count of bases not matched to a gene: 6. The CDR3 is 17 amino acids. Looked up from germline, CDR1 is SGHTS and CDR2 is YDEGEE. For the CDR3, the DNA is TGTGCCAGCAGCTCCGGACAGGGGGCTTGGGGGGCCAACGTCCTGACTTTC. This translates into CASSSGQGAWGANVLTF.

The J gene is TRBJ2-7, the V gene TRBV28; 10 bases line up with TRBD2. The CDR3 covers 14 residues. V was pared by 9 bases and J by 1 base, with 6 bases of the junction left unmatched. CDR1 and CDR2 from the germline V gene are MDHEN and SYDVKM. Here the CDR3 DNA reads TGTGCCAGTAGGACTAGCGGCAATTCCTACGAGCAGTACTTC. This gives the protein CASRTSGNSYEQYF.

The chain carries TRBV2 and TRBJ2-7, with 8 bases aligning to TRBD1. Germline V gives CDR1 SNHLY, CDR2 FYNNEI. The CDR3 is 15 amino acids. Trimming removed 5 bases from V and 4 bases from J; junction bases left unmatched: 10. The CDR3 here is CASSRNRQGTYEQYF. The CDR3 nucleotides read TGTGCCAGCAGTCGGAATCGACAGGGGACGTACGAGCAGTACTTC.

This clone was counted a few times. V and J are TRBV19 and TRBJ1-5; 7 positions agree with TRBD1. Germline V lookup: CDR1 LNHDA, CDR2 SQIVND (reference sequence). The ends lost 9 bases at V and 9 bases at J; junction bases unmatched: 14. This CDR3 has 14 residues. The CDR3 here is CASRDSRRRSPQHF. For the CDR3, the DNA is TGTGCCAGCCGGGACAGTCGGAGGAGGTCGCCCCAGCATTTT.

The CDR3 loop is CASKGASIGTGELFF. The CDR3 nucleotides are TGTGCCAGCAAAGGGGCCTCAATCGGCACCGGGGAGCTGTTTTTT. This rearrangement joins TRBV19 to TRBJ2-2, with a possible D match to TRBD1 (5 bases). Germline V CDR1 and CDR2: LNHDA, SQIVND (reference sequence). The germline V and J ends were trimmed by 9 bases and 4 bases, with 18 bases remaining between them. This CDR3 has 15 amino acids. The full variable domain, completed using reference TRBV19 and TRBJ2-2, is DGGITQSPKYLFRKEGQNVTLSCEQNLNHDAMYWYRQDPGQGLRLIYYSQIVNDFQKGDIAEGYSVSREKKESFPLTVTSAQKNPTAFYLCASKGASIGTGELFFGEGSRLTVL.

The chain joins TRBV4-3 to TRBJ2-7; 12 nucleotides align to TRBD2. This CDR3 spans 16 amino acids. Trimming removed 1 base from V and 6 bases from J; junction bases left unmatched: 7. CDR1 is LGHNA, CDR2 YSLEER, per germline. CDR3 protein: CASSQGASGGAREQYF. The CDR3 nucleotides read TGCGCCAGCAGCCAAGGTGCTAGCGGGGGGGCTCGCGAGCAGTACTTC.

V usage is TRBV6-6 and J usage is TRBJ2-2, with 8 bases lining up with TRBD1. Germline CDR1 MNHNY, CDR2 SVGAGI (reference sequence). The ends lost 6 bases at V and 7 bases at J; junction bases unmatched: 7. This CDR3 comprises 14 residues. CDR3 region: CASRDRDMGGELFF. DNA for the CDR3: TGTGCCAGCAGGGACAGGGACATGGGCGGGGAGCTGTTTTTT.